Listed below are T cell receptor beta chains from one sample, sequenced in a study of beta chain features in type 1 diabetes. Generated by immunoSEQ multiplex PCR, the TCRdb table keeps only in-frame clones and is missing some. The sample yields about 660,000 clones, about 14% seen once. The sample consisted of naive CD4+ T cells from blood. These receptors were obtained from a man aged 18 to 29 with type 1 diabetes. Both conserved end residues are trimmed from each CDR3.

j_call v_call cdr3_aa
TRBJ2-1 TRBV7-6 ASSLASGGARGNEQF
TRBJ2-5 TRBV29-1 SVVGRVWETQY
TRBJ2-1 TRBV5-1 ASSLIIPSEQF
TRBJ2-3 TRBV5-1 ASSLVVTGGSTDTQY
TRBJ1-1 TRBV7-6 ASSLNGQGRDTEAF
TRBJ1-2 TRBV5-4 ASSLDRTNYGYT
TRBJ2-1 TRBV9 ASSVVGDDYNEQF
TRBJ1-2 TRBV9 ASSGVRRNYGYT
TRBJ2-3 TRBV7-7 ASSLGVTDTQY
TRBJ1-6 TRBV14 ASSQDLGSSYNSPLH
TRBJ1-4 TRBV7-9 ASSRQPNEKLF
TRBJ2-7 TRBV29-1 SGTPGTGPSYEQY
TRBJ2-3 TRBV29-1 SVTLDPRRTRKGPDTQY
TRBJ1-4 TRBV28 ASSFSTGEVEKLF
TRBJ1-2 TRBV15 ATSRDERGSGYT
TRBJ2-1 TRBV5-4 ASSASGGRNEQF